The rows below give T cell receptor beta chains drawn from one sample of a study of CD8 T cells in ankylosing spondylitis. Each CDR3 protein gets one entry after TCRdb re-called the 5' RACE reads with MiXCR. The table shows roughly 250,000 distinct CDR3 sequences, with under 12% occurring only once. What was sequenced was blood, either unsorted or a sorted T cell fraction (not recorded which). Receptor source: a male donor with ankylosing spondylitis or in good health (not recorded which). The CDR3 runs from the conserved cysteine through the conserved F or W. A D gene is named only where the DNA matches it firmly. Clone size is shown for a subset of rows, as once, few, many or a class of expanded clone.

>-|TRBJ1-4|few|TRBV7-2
TGTGCCAGCAGCTTAGACAGGGCGGGGGAAAAACTGTTTTTT
CASSLDRAGEKLFF
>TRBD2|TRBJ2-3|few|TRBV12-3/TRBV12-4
TGTGCCAGTACTAGCGGGGGCACAGATACGCAGTATTTT
CASTSGGTDTQYF
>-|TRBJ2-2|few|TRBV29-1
TGCAGCGTTCGGCCTGTCACCGGGGAGCTGTTTTTT
CSVRPVTGELFF
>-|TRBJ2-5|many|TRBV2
TGTGCCAGCACTTGGGGGGAGACCCAGTACTTC
CASTWGETQYF
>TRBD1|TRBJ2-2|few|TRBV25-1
TGTGCCAGCAGTGAATCCGGGGACAGGGGTGGGCTGTTTTTT
CASSESGDRGGLFF
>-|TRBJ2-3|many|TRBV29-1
TGCAGCGTTGCGGGGCGGGCTAGCACAGATACGCAGTATTTT
CSVAGRASTDTQYF
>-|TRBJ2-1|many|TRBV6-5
TGTGCCAGCAGTTACTGGAGGGGGGACAATGAGCAGTTCTTC
CASSYWRGDNEQFF
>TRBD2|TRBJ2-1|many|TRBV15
TGTGCCACCACGTTACTAGCGTCCTACAATGAGCAGTTCTTC
CATTLLASYNEQFF
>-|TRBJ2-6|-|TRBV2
TGTGCCAGCTGTGAATTGGTAGGCAGGGGTGCCTCTGGGGCCAACGTCCTGACTTTC
CASCELVGRGASGANVLTF
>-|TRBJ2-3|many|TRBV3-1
TGTGCCAGCAGCGCCTACAGCACAGATACGCAGTATTTT
CASSAYSTDTQYF
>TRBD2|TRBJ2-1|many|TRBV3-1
TGTGCCAGCAGCCAAGAGGGGGGGGGCTACAATGAGCAGTTCTTC
CASSQEGGGYNEQFF
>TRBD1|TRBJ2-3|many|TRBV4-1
TGCGCCAGCAGTCAAAGGGGGCGCTCGGATACGCAGTATTTT
CASSQRGRSDTQYF
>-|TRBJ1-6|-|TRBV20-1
TGCAGTGCTAGAGGGGGGCCGGGGGGTTCCGTAAATTCACCCCTCCACTTT
CSARGGPGGSVNSPLHF
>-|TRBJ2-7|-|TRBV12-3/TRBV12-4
TGTGCCAGCAGCCCCGGGACTGGCGAGCAGTACTTC
CASSPGTGEQYF
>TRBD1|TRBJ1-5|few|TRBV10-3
TGTGCCATCGGAGCTGAAGGACAGGGGCTAAATCAGCCCCAGCATTTT
CAIGAEGQGLNQPQHF
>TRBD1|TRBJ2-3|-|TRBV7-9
TGTGCCAGCAGCCCAAGTAAGGGACAGGGTCCAGATACGCAGTATTTT
CASSPSKGQGPDTQYF
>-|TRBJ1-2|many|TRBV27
TGTGCCAGCAGTCAAGGGATCGGCTACACCTTC
CASSQGIGYTF
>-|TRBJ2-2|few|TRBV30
TGTGCCTGGAGTGTGGTACTTAACACCGGGGAGCTGTTTTTT
CAWSVVLNTGELFF
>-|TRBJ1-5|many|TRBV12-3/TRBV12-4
TGTGCCAGCAGCGCTGACAGTTACCTTCAGCCCCAGCATTTT
CASSADSYLQPQHF